These 22 T cell receptor beta chains were all obtained from the same sample, sequenced in a study of T cell changes during pregnancy in multiple sclerosis. Using immunoSEQ multiplex PCR, the repertoire was profiled, and TCRdb retains in-frame clones only, with some absent. This sample has approximately 30,000 clones, with roughly nine tenths found just once. Here the sequenced sample was CD8+ T cells from peripheral blood mononuclear cells, taken after pregnancy. Every receptor here comes from a female donor with multiple sclerosis, enrolled in a pregnancy study.

Comments on this clone: The junction does not match germline at one end; this may be a read error. V usage is TRBV4-2 and J usage is TRBJ2-7; possibly TRBD2 for D (6 bases). This CDR3 is 13 amino acids long. The germline gives CDR1 LGHNA, CDR2 YNFKEQ. The CDR3 loop reads CASGHSGAYEQYF. The CDR3 DNA is TGTGCCAGCGGCCACTCGGGGGCCTACGAGCAGTACTTC.

The chain joins TRBV29-1 to TRBJ1-1, with no clear D. The CDR3 is 14 residues long. V lost 5 bases and J lost 1, with 14 bases in between. CDR1 and CDR2 (germline): SQVTM, ANQGSEA. The CDR3 DNA is TGCAGCGTTCTAAATGAGGTGGGGAACACTGAAGCTTTCTTT. The encoded protein is CSVLNEVGNTEAFF.

The rearrangement uses TRBV9 and TRBJ2-7, with 7 positions matching TRBD1. The germline V gene encodes CDR1 SGDLS and CDR2 YYNGEE. CDR3 length: 16 amino acids. V shed 5 bases, J shed 3 bases, and the junction held 14 bases outside the gene matches. The CDR3 nucleotides read TGTGCCAGCAGTGGATATGCCTCAGGGGGTGACTACGAGCAGTACTTC. Protein product: CASSGYASGGDYEQYF.

This clone appeared once. J is TRBJ2-1 and V is TRBV9; the match to TRBD2 covers 9 bases. CDR3 size: 16 residues. The V and J ends lost 0 bases and 4 bases, in that order; junction bases with no gene match: 5. The V gene's germline CDR1 is SGDLS and CDR2 YYNGEE. Here the CDR3 DNA reads TGTGCCAGCAGCGTAGGGTCTAGCGGGGTGTACAATGAGCAGTTCTTC. It yields the protein CASSVGSSGVYNEQFF.

This chain connects TRBV4-1 to TRBJ1-2; possible D gene TRBD1, 6 bases. With 5 bases removed from V and 5 bases from J, the gap between germline ends came to 15 bases. Germline V gives CDR1 MGHRA, CDR2 YSYEKL. The CDR3 contains 14 residues. The chain's CDR3 is CASSATVGQYGYTF. For the CDR3, the DNA is TGCGCCAGCAGCGCCACAGTTGGACAGTATGGCTACACCTTC.

There are a few counts of this clone. The rearrangement uses TRBV6-4 and TRBJ1-1; 7 bases map to TRBD1. The CDR3 length is 14 residues. The germline V gene has CDR1 MRHNA and CDR2 SNTAGT. The junction had 10 bases not matched to a gene; V was cut back by 0 bases and J by 12 bases. The CDR3 DNA is TGTGCCAGCAGTGACTCGGTGGGACAGTCGACGACTTTCTTT. Its translation is CASSDSVGQSTTFF.

The chain links TRBV14 to TRBJ2-5; 7 bases agree with TRBD2. CDR1 is SGHDN and CDR2 is FVKESK in the germline V gene. V lost 4 bases, J lost 2 bases, and 13 bases stayed unmatched. The CDR3 contains 17 residues. CDR3 in amino acids: CASSRPPSSGKQETQYF. In DNA form, the CDR3 reads TGTGCCAGCAGCCGCCCACCCTCTAGCGGAAAGCAAGAGACCCAGTACTTC. Complete variable domain (other parts from reference TRBV14 and TRBJ2-5): EAGVTQFPSHSVIEKGQTVTLRCDPISGHDNLYWYRRVMGKEIKFLLHFVKESKQDESGMPNNRFLAERTGGTYSTLKVQPAELEDSGVYFCASSRPPSSGKQETQYFGPGTRLLVL.

The chain couples TRBV5-6 to TRBJ2-7; the D is unclear. The V and J ends lost 0 bases and 2 bases respectively, with 15 bases between them. The CDR3 spans 16 residues. Germline lookup yields CDR1 SGHDT and CDR2 YYEEEE. CDR3 nucleotides: TGTGCCAGCAGCTTGGCTGAGATCCCCCTGGCCTACGAGCAGTACTTC. It yields the protein CASSLAEIPLAYEQYF.

This clone was recorded once. The V gene is TRBV11-2, the J gene TRBJ1-1; D is unresolved. The V end was cut by 5 bases, the J end by 2 bases, with 3 bases between. This CDR3 has 11 residues. Germline-derived CDR1 and CDR2 are SGHAT and FQNNGV. CDR3 bases: TGTGCCAGCAGCACTAACACTGAAGCTTTCTTT. It is translated as CASSTNTEAFF.

The DNA for the CDR3 is TGTGCCAGCAGTTACCTGACAGGTCGGCACACTGAAGCTTTCTTT. Translating gives CASSYLTGRHTEAFF. The gene calls are TRBV6-5 and TRBJ1-1, with D possibly matching TRBD1 (6 bases). CDR1 and CDR2 (germline): MNHEY, SVGAGI. The CDR3 spans 15 residues. Trimming stripped 2 bases from V and 3 bases from J, with 13 bases between.

This clone was counted a single time. The chain uses TRBV27 and TRBJ1-2; 8 bases agree with TRBD1. J was trimmed by 4 bases and V by 5 bases; bases with no gene match: 9. Germline V lookup: CDR1 MNHEY, CDR2 SMNVEV (reference sequence). There are 15 residues in the CDR3. This CDR3 is CASSPGTGHFYGYTF. In DNA, the CDR3 is TGTGCCAGCAGTCCGGGGACAGGCCATTTCTATGGCTACACCTTC.

The rearrangement links TRBV7-6 to TRBJ2-5, with a tentative D call TRBD2 (5 bases). CDR3 length equals 16 residues. Germline values: CDR1 SGHVS, CDR2 FNYEAQ. Trimming stripped 5 bases from V and 7 bases from J, with 23 bases between. CDR3 bases: TGTGCCAGCAGCCCCCCGGACGGACTCGCCCGGGTGACCCAGTACTTC. Protein sequence: CASSPPDGLARVTQYF.

About this clone: The junction departs from the called germline gene at one end, perhaps through a read error. This sequence joins TRBV27 and TRBJ2-7; 7 bases line up with TRBD2. CDR1 is MNHEY and CDR2 is SMNVEV in the germline V gene (reference sequence). The length of the CDR3 is 13 residues. CDR3 bases: TGTGCCAGCAGCCCGGGGGGTGGGGAGAACTTAATATTC. Translating gives CASSPGGGENLIF.

This clone showed up just once. The chain uses TRBV19 and TRBJ2-7, with D possibly matching TRBD1 (6 bases). The V gene lost 1 base and the J gene lost 5 bases, with 12 bases spanning the gap. The CDR3 totals 14 residues. Looked up from germline, CDR1 is LNHDA and CDR2 is SQIVND (reference sequence). In nucleotides, the CDR3 is TGTGCCAGTAGTATAGGGCTGGGGGCGAACGAGCAGTACTTC. It encodes CASSIGLGANEQYF.

The V and J genes are TRBV4-1 and TRBJ1-2; no reliable D call. Germline CDR1 is MGHRA and CDR2 is YSYEKL. Trimming took off 1 base at V and 2 bases at J, with 11 bases between the two ends. The CDR3 is 15 amino acids. The CDR3 protein is CASSQGQNKNYGYTF. CDR3 coding DNA: TGCGCCAGCAGCCAAGGGCAGAACAAGAACTATGGCTACACCTTC.

The rearrangement links TRBV6-6 to TRBJ2-7; possible D gene TRBD1, 5 bases. V lost 4 bases to trimming and J lost 3 bases, with 13 bases between them. Germline CDR1 MNHNY, CDR2 SVGAGI (reference sequence). The CDR3 extends over 14 amino acids. The chain's CDR3 is CASSFARVGYEQYF. The CDR3 DNA reads as TGTGCCAGCAGTTTTGCCAGGGTGGGCTACGAGCAGTACTTC.

The CDR3 bases are TGTGCCTGGAGGCCGACAGGCCCGGGTGATCAGCCCCAGCATTTT. Protein sequence: CAWRPTGPGDQPQHF. The chain uses TRBV30 and TRBJ1-5; a weak D match, TRBD1 (6 bases). Per the germline V gene, CDR1 is GTSNPN and CDR2 is SVGIG (reference sequence). V lost 3 bases and J lost 5, with 17 bases in between. The CDR3 loop spans 15 amino acids.

The chain links TRBV9 to TRBJ1-5; perhaps TRBD1 as D (5 bases). The CDR3 sequence is 13 residues long. The V gene's germline CDR1 is SGDLS and CDR2 YYNGEE. Trimming took off 4 bases at V and 2 bases at J, with 7 bases between the two ends. CDR3 bases: TGTGCCAGCAGCCCGACAGGCAATCAGCCCCAGCATTTT. Protein: CASSPTGNQPQHF.

This clone was observed a single time. This chain joins TRBV4-1 and TRBJ2-7; 7 nucleotides agree with TRBD1. This CDR3 contains 15 residues. Germline CDR1 and CDR2: MGHRA and YSYEKL. V shed 0 bases and J 2 bases; nucleotides not matched to a gene: 4. CDR3 coding DNA: TGCGCCAGCAGCCAAGATTCGGGACAGACCTACGAGCAGTACTTC. Its protein product is CASSQDSGQTYEQYF.

The chain links TRBV6-4 to TRBJ1-2; 12 bases agree with TRBD1. Germline CDR1 MRHNA, CDR2 SNTAGT. The CDR3 covers 16 residues. The V gene end was trimmed by 2 bases and the J gene end by 4 bases; junction bases not matched to a gene: 5. CDR3: CASSDEGTGGLYGYTF. In nucleotides, the CDR3 is TGTGCCAGCAGTGACGAGGGGACAGGGGGCCTCTATGGCTACACCTTC.

The chain uses TRBV2 and TRBJ2-5; 12 bases are shared with TRBD2. Germline V gives CDR1 SNHLY, CDR2 FYNNEI. After removal of 8 bases from V and 2 bases from J, the junction contained 6 bases not matched to a gene. This CDR3 has 15 amino acids. Written as DNA, the CDR3 is TGTGCCAGCGTCGTGCTAGCGGGGGGGCAAGAGACCCAGTACTTC. Amino acids: CASVVLAGGQETQYF.

The V call is TRBV18, the J call TRBJ2-2, with TRBD1 identical over 7 bases. The CDR3 spans 16 residues. The V segment lost 0 bases and the J segment 0 bases; nucleotides outside the gene matches: 1. Germline loops: CDR1 KGHSH, CDR2 LQKENI. CDR3 loop: CASSPPQGPNTGELFF. The CDR3 nucleotides are TGTGCCAGCTCACCACCACAGGGGCCGAACACCGGGGAGCTGTTTTTT.